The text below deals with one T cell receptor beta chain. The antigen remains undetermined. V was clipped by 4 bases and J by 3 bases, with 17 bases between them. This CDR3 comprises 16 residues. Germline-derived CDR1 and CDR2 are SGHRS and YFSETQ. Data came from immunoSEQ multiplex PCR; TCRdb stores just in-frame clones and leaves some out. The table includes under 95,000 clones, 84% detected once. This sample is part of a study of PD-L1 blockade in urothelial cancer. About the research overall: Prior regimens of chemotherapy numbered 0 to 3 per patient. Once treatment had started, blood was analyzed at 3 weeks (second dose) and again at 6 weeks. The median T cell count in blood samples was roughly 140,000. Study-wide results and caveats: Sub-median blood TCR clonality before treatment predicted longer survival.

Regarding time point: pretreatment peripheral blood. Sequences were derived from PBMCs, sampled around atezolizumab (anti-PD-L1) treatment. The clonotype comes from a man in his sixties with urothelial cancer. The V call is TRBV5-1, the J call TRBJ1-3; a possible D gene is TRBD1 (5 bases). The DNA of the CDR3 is TGCGCCAGCAGCCTGGGACCCGTCGGGGGTGGAAACACCATATATTTT. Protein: CASSLGPVGGGNTIYF. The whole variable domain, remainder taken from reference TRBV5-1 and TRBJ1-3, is KAGVTQTPRYLIKTRGQQVTLSCSPISGHRSVSWYQQTPGQGLQFLFEYFSETQRNKGNFPGRFSGRQFSNSRSEMNVSTLELGDSALYLCASSLGPVGGGNTIYFGEGSWLTVV.